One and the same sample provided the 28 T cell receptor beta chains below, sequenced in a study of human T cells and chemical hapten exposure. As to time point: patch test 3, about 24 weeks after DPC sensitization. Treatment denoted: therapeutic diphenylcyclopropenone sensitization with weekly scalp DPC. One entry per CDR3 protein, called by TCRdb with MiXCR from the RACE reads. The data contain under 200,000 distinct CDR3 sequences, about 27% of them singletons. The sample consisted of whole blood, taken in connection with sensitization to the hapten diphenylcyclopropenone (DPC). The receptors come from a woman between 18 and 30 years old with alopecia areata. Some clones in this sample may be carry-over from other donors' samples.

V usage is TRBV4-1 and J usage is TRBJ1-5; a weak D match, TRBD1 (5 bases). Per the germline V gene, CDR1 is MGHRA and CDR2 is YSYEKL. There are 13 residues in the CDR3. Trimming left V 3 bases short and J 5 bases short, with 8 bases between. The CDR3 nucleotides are TGCGCCAGCAGCCACAGGGAAGATCAGCCCCAGCATTTT. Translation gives CASSHREDQPQHF.

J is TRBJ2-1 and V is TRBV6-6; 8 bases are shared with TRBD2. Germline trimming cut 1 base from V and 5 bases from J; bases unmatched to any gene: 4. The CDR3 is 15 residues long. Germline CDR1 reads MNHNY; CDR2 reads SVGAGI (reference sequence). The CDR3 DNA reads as TGTGCCAGCAGTTACTTGGCGGGGGGAGACAATGAGCAGTTCTTC. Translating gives CASSYLAGGDNEQFF.

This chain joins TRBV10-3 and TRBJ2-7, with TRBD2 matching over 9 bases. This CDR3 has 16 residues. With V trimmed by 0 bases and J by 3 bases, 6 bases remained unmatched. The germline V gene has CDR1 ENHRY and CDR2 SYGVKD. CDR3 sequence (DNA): TGTGCCATCAGTGAGTCGGGACATAGCGGGAGCTACGAGCAGTACTTC. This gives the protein CAISESGHSGSYEQYF.

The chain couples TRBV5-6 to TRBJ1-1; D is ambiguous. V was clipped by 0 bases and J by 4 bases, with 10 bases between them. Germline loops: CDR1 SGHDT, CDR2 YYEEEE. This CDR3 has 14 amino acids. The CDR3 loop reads CASSLGVPGTEAFF. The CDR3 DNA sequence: TGTGCCAGCAGCTTGGGGGTCCCTGGCACTGAAGCTTTCTTT.

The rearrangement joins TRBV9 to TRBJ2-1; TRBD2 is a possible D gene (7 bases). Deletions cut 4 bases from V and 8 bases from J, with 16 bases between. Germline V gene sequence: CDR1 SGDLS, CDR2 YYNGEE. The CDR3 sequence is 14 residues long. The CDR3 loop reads CASSPRGGADEQFF. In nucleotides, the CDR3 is TGTGCCAGCAGCCCTAGGGGGGGTGCAGATGAGCAGTTCTTC. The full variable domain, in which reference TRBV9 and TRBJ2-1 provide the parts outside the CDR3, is DSGVTQTPKHLITATGQRVTLRCSPRSGDLSVYWYQQSLDQGLQFLIQYYNGEERAKGNILERFSAQQFPDLHSELNLSSLELGDSALYFCASSPRGGADEQFFGPGTRLTVL.

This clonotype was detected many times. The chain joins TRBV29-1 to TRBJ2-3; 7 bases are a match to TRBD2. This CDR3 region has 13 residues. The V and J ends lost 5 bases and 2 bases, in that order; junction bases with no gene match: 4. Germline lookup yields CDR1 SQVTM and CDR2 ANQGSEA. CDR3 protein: CSVRRGSTDTQYF. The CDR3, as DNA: TGCAGCGTTCGGCGGGGGTCCACAGATACGCAGTATTTT.

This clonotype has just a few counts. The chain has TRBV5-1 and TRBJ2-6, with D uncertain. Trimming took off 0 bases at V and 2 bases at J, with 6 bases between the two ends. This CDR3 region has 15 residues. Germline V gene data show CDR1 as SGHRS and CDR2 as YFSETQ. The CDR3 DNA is TGCGCCAGCAGCTTGGGGAGTACTGGGGCCAACGTCCTGACTTTC. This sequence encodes CASSLGSTGANVLTF.

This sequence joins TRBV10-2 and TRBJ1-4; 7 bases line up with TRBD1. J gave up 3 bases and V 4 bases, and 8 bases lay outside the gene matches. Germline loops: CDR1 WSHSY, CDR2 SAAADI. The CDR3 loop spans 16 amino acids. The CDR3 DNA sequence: TGCGCCAGCAGTGGAGGTCGACAGGGCCCTAATGAAAAACTGTTTTTT. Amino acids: CASSGGRQGPNEKLFF.

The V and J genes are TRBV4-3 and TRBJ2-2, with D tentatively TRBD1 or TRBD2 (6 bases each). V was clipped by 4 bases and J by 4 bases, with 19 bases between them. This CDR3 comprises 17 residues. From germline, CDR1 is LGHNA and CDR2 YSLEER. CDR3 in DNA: TGCGCCAGCAGCCCTATGCCGGGGGCGGGGTCCACCGGGGAGCTGTTTTTT. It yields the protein CASSPMPGAGSTGELFF.

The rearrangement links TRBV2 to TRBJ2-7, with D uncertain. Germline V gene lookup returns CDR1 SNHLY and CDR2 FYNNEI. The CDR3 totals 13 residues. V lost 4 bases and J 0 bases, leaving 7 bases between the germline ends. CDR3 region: CASSVLSSYEQYF. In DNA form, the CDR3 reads TGTGCCAGCAGTGTTTTGAGCTCCTACGAGCAGTACTTC.

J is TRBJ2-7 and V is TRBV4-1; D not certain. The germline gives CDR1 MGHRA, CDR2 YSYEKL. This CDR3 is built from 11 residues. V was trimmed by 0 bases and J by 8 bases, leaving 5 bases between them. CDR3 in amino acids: CASSQEGKQYF. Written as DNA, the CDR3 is TGCGCCAGCAGCCAAGAAGGAAAGCAGTACTTC.

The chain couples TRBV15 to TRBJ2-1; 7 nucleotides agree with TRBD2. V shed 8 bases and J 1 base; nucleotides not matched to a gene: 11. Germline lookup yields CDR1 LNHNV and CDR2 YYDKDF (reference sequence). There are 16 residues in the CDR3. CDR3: CATSWSRLASYNEQFF. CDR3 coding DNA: TGTGCCACCTCCTGGTCCCGACTAGCTTCCTACAATGAGCAGTTCTTC.

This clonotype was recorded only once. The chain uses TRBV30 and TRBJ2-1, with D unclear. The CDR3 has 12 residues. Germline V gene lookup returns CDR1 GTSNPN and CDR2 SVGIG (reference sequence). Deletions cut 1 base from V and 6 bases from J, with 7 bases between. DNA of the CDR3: TGTGCCTGGAGTGGATCTCCCAATGAGCAGTTCTTC. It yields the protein CAWSGSPNEQFF.

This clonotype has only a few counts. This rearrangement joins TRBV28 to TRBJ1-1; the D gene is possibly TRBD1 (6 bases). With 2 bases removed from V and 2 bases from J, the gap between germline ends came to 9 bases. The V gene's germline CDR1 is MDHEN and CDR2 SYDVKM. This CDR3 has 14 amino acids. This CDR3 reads CASSLGTRNTEAFF. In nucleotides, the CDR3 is TGTGCCAGCAGTTTAGGGACAAGAAACACTGAAGCTTTCTTT. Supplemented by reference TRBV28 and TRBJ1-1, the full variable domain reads DVKVTQSSRYLVKRTGEKVFLECVQDMDHENMFWYRQDPGLGLRLIYFSYDVKMKEKGDIPEGYSVSREKKERFSLILESASTNQTSMYLCASSLGTRNTEAFFGQGTRLTVV.

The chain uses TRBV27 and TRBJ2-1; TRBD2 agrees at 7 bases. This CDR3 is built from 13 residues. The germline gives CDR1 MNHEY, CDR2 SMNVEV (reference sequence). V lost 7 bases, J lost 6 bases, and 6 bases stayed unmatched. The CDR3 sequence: CASKGTNSNEQFF. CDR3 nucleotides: TGTGCCAGCAAAGGGACTAACAGCAATGAGCAGTTCTTC.

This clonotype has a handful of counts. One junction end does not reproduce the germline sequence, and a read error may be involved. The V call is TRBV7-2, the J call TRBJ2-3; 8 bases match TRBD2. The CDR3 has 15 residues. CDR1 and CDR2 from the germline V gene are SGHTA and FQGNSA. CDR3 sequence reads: CASSTPSGSRDTQYF. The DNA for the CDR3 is TGTGCCAGCAGCACCCCAAGCGGGAGCAGAGATACGCAGTATTTT.

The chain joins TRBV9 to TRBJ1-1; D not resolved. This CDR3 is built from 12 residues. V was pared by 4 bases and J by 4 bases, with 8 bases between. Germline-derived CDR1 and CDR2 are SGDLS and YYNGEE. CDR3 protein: CASSSRGTEAFF. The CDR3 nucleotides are TGTGCCAGCAGCTCCCGTGGCACTGAAGCTTTCTTT.

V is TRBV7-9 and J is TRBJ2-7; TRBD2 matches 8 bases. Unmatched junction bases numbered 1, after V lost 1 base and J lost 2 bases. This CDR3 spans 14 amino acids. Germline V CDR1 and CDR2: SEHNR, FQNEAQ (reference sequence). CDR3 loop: CASSLGGRPYEQYF. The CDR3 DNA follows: TGTGCCAGCAGCTTAGGCGGGAGGCCCTACGAGCAGTACTTC.

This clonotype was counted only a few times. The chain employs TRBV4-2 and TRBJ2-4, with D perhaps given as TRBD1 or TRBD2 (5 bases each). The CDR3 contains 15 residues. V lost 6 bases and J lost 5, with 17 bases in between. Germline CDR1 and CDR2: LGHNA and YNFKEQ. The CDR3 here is CASSRLDQGENIQYF. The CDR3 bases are TGTGCCAGCAGTCGCCTCGATCAGGGAGAAAACATTCAGTACTTC.

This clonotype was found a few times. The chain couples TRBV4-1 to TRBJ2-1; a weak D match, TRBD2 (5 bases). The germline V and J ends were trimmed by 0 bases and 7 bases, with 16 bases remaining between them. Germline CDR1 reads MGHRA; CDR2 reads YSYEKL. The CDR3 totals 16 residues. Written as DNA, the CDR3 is TGCGCCAGCAGCCAAGATGAGAGGGTCAGCAGGAATGAGCAGTTCTTC. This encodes CASSQDERVSRNEQFF.

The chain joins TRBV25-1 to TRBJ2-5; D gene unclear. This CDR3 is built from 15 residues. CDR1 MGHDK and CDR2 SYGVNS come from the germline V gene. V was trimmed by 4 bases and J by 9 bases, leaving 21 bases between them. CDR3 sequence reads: CASSGIPDAPWAQYF. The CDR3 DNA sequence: TGTGCCAGCAGTGGCATCCCGGACGCGCCGTGGGCCCAGTACTTC.

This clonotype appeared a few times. CDR3 residues: CASSAGQEGTYEQYF. CDR3 in DNA: TGTGCCAGCAGCGCCGGACAGGAGGGTACCTACGAGCAGTACTTC. The rearrangement links TRBV9 to TRBJ2-7, with a possible D match to TRBD1 (7 bases). This CDR3 comprises 15 residues. Germline CDR1 is SGDLS and CDR2 is YYNGEE. V was cut by 3 bases and J by 2 bases, with 15 bases left in between.

CDR3 region: CASSQGTISYNEQFF. The CDR3 DNA reads as TGTGCCAGCAGTCAAGGGACGATATCCTACAATGAGCAGTTCTTC. The chain links TRBV11-1 to TRBJ2-1; D possibly matches TRBD1 or TRBD2 (5 bases each). Germline lookup yields CDR1 SGHAT and CDR2 FQDESV (reference sequence). Trimming removed 6 bases from V and 1 base from J, with 13 bases in between. This CDR3 region has 15 residues.

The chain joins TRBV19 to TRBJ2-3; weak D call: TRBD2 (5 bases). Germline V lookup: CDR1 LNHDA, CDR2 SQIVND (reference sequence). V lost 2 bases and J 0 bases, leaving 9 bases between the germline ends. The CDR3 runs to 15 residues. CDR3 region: CASSISGPSTDTQYF. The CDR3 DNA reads TGTGCCAGTAGTATAAGCGGCCCTAGCACAGATACGCAGTATTTT.

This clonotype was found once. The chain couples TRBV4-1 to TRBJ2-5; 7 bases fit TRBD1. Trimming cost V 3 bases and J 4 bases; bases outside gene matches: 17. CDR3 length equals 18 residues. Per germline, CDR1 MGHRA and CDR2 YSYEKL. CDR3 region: CASSQILSGTAPGETQYF. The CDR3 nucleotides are TGCGCCAGCAGCCAGATTTTATCCGGGACAGCGCCCGGAGAGACCCAGTACTTC.

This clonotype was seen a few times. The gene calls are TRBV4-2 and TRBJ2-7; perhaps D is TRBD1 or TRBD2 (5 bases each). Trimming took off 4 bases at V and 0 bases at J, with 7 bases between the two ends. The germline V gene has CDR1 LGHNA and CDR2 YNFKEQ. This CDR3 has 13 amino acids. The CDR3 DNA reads TGTGCCAGCAGCCGGGACCACTCCTACGAGCAGTACTTC. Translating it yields CASSRDHSYEQYF.

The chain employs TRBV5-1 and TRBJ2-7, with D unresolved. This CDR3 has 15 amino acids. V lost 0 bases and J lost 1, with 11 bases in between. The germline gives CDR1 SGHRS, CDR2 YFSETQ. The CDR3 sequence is CASSLERPESYEQYF. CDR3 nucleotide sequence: TGCGCCAGCAGCTTGGAGCGTCCCGAGTCCTACGAGCAGTACTTC.

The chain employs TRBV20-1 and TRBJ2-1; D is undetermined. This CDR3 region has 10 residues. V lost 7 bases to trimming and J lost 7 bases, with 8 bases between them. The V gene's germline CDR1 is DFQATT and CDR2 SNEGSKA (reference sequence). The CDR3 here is CSGLGNEQFF. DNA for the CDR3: TGCAGTGGTCTAGGAAATGAGCAGTTCTTC.